One sample yielded the 6 T cell receptor beta chains listed below, sequenced in a study of shared clonotypes between healthy human individuals. Produced via immunoSEQ multiplex PCR; TCRdb's table is partial and in-frame only. Of about 2.1 million clones detected, about 92% appear once; the ten largest clones hold about 1.8%. In the naive CD8 group, cells lacked CD45RO and were positively selected for CCR7, so terminally differentiated effector memory CD45RA+ cells were left out. Sequenced material: naive CD8+ T cells from PBMCs. These receptors all stem from a man between 18 and 29 years old in good health. Some clones in this sample may be carry-over from other donors' samples.

This chain connects TRBV9 to TRBJ2-7, with TRBD2 identical over 9 bases. The CDR3 totals 16 residues. Losses at the gene ends were 3 bases for V and 5 bases for J; bases not matched to a gene: 12. Looked up from germline, CDR1 is SGDLS and CDR2 is YYNGEE. CDR3 loop: CASSAGLGGLADEQYF. The CDR3 nucleotides are TGTGCCAGCAGCGCGGGACTAGGGGGACTAGCAGACGAGCAGTACTTC.

This sequence joins TRBV7-9 and TRBJ2-7; 12 nucleotides agree with TRBD1. V trimming: 5 bases; J trimming: 2 bases; junction bases outside the gene matches: 13. CDR1 SEHNR and CDR2 FQNEAQ come from the germline V gene (reference sequence). The CDR3 is 18 amino acids. CDR3 sequence reads: CASSTTGGQGARTYEQYF. In nucleotides, the CDR3 is TGTGCCAGCAGCACAACTGGGGGACAGGGGGCGCGGACCTACGAGCAGTACTTC.

This chain joins TRBV12-2 and TRBJ1-5; no check of the table's D call, TRBD1, against the DNA was made. TRBV12-2 is a pseudogene locus. This CDR3 has 18 amino acids. This chain's CDR3 is CASRLGQGVYYSNQPQHF. The CDR3 coding sequence is TGTGCAAGTCGCCTCGGACAGGGGGTATATTATAGCAATCAGCCCCAGCATTTT.

This chain uses TRBV6-7 with TRBJ2-2; no clear D gene. TRBV6-7 is identified as an open reading frame with a role that is uncertain. This CDR3 contains 18 residues. V lost 0 bases to trimming and J lost 2 bases, with 16 bases between them. The CDR3 here is CASSYSICGSSNTGELFF. The CDR3 DNA reads TGTGCCAGCAGTTACTCGATCTGTGGCAGCTCAAACACCGGGGAGCTGTTTTTT.

The chain is built from TRBV29-1 and TRBJ2-7; maybe TRBD1 (5 bases). The CDR3 consists of 13 residues. Trimming pared 5 bases from V and 3 bases from J, leaving 14 bases between. In germline, CDR1 is SQVTM, CDR2 ANQGSEA. CDR3 DNA: TGCAGCGTTCTCTCAGGGAAGGTCTACGAGCAGTACTTC. The encoded protein is CSVLSGKVYEQYF.

This chain links TRBV12-5 with TRBJ1-5; D not certain. The CDR3 is made up of 12 amino acids. V lost 6 bases, J lost 8 bases, and 11 bases lay in between. Germline CDR1 LGHNT, CDR2 FRNRAP. The CDR3 nucleotides read TGTGCTAGTGGGATCGGAGGGAAGCCCCAGCATTTT. This sequence encodes CASGIGGKPQHF.